The clone carrying this T cell receptor (beta chain) was seen a few times. Its target is unknown. This sample stems from a study of CD8 T cells in ankylosing spondylitis. General study results and limits: Significant enrichment of disease-linked clones was reported in matched ankylosing spondylitis synovial fluid.

The CDR3 is made up of 15 amino acids. V shed 6 bases, J shed 8 bases, and the junction held 8 bases outside the gene matches. The germline CDR1 and CDR2 sequences are WNHNN and SYGVQD (reference sequence). Libraries of TCR beta came from quantitative 5'-RACE with molecular barcodes. TCRdb ran MiXCR on the 5' RACE reads and lists one entry per CDR3 protein. The sample has 250,000 or so distinct CDR3 sequences, under 30% seen once. The source of this sequence is a male donor with ankylosing spondylitis or in good health (not recorded which). The gene calls are TRBV10-1 and TRBJ2-1; the match to TRBD1 covers 12 bases. Sequenced input: blood, either unsorted or a sorted T cell fraction (not recorded which). The DNA of the CDR3 is TGCGCCAGCAGCAAGGGACAGGGGGCGACGGATGAGCAGTTCTTC. Protein product: CASSKGQGATDEQFF.